Presented here are 20 T cell receptor beta chains from one specimen sequenced in a study of T-cell reconstitution after alpha-beta-depleted transplantation in children. This sample's TCRbeta library carried unique molecular identifier barcodes. TCRdb reprocessed the PCR reads via MiXCR and lists one record per CDR3 protein. There are under 750,000 distinct CDR3 sequences in the sample; approximately 22% occur only once, and 14% lies in the top ten. Sequences were derived from PBMCs, mostly from graft donor cells, sampled 360 days after TCRalphabeta/CD19-depleted stem cell transplant. The receptor set was obtained from a boy younger than two who had a stem cell transplant for acute myeloid leukemia, so the T cells may come from the graft donor.

This clonotype has only a few counts. The chain recombines TRBV7-3 with TRBJ2-3; 10 nucleotides match TRBD2. CDR1 is SGHTA, CDR2 FQGTGA, per germline. The CDR3 is 16 residues long. Germline trimming cut 1 base from V and 4 bases from J; bases unmatched to any gene: 5. CDR3 coding DNA: TGTGCCAGCAGCTTAAGTGCTAGCGGGGGAGCAGATACGCAGTATTTT. It specifies CASSLSASGGADTQYF. The full variable domain, its missing parts supplied by reference TRBV7-3 and TRBJ2-3, is GAGVSQTPSNKVTEKGKYVELRCDPISGHTALYWYRQSLGQGPEFLIYFQGTGAADDSGLPNDRFFAVRPEGSVSTLKIQRTERGDSAVYLCASSLSASGGADTQYFGPGTRLTVL.

The V call is TRBV28, the J call TRBJ2-3; TRBD1 matches at 7 bases. CDR1 MDHEN and CDR2 SYDVKM come from the germline V gene. With V trimmed by 8 bases and J by 4 bases, 9 bases remained unmatched. The CDR3 extends over 14 amino acids. The chain's CDR3 is CASGHEGAADTQYF. The CDR3 bases are TGTGCCAGCGGCCACGAGGGGGCGGCAGATACGCAGTATTTT.

This clonotype was detected only a few times. J is TRBJ2-7 and V is TRBV20-1, with D perhaps matching TRBD2 (6 bases). The CDR3 length is 12 residues. V gave up 5 bases and J gave up 7 bases, with 15 bases separating them. The germline V gene encodes CDR1 DFQATT and CDR2 SNEGSKA (reference sequence). CDR3 residues: CSAVTGDWEQYF. CDR3 sequence (DNA): TGCAGTGCTGTCACGGGGGACTGGGAGCAGTACTTC.

This clonotype has just a few counts. The chain links TRBV20-1 to TRBJ2-1, with a weak D call TRBD1 (6 bases). Germline V CDR1 and CDR2: DFQATT, SNEGSKA (reference sequence). Deletions cut 5 bases from V and 5 bases from J, with 16 bases between. The CDR3 sequence is 14 residues long. CDR3 in DNA: TGCAGTGCTTCGCAGGGGTTGAAGGACAATGAGCAGTTCTTC. This sequence encodes CSASQGLKDNEQFF.

As concerns this clonotype: Lacking the conserved final phenylalanine or tryptophan, this CDR3 likely reflects a read error. The chain links TRBV5-1 to TRBJ1-2; D is possibly TRBD1 (5 bases). This CDR3 comprises 15 residues. Germline V CDR1 and CDR2: SGHRS, YFSETQ. V was clipped by 0 bases and J by 3 bases, with 12 bases between them. The DNA of the CDR3 is TGCGCCAGCAGCTTGGAGGAGGGGAATCACTATGGCTACACCTAC. Translated: CASSLEEGNHYGYTY.

This clonotype came up many times. The rearrangement joins TRBV11-2 to TRBJ2-3; 7 bases are shared with TRBD2. This CDR3 has 15 residues. The ends lost 1 base at V and 2 bases at J; junction bases unmatched: 3. In germline, CDR1 is SGHAT, CDR2 FQNNGV. The DNA of the CDR3 is TGTGCCAGCAGCTTAGCGGCGGGGGACACAGATACGCAGTATTTT. Translating gives CASSLAAGDTDTQYF.

This chain connects TRBV6-5 to TRBJ2-6; D uncertain. CDR1 is MNHEY, CDR2 SVGAGI, per germline. This CDR3 region has 16 residues. Trimming took 3 bases from V and 8 from J, leaving 17 bases between them. CDR3 in DNA: TGTGCCAGCAGTTATGTTGCCGGCTCTTCAACCAACGTCCTGACTTTC. The encoded protein is CASSYVAGSSTNVLTF.

V and J are TRBV7-2 and TRBJ2-7, with a possible D match to TRBD2 (5 bases). Germline-derived CDR1 and CDR2 are SGHTA and FQGNSA. The CDR3 sequence is 15 residues long. The V and J ends lost 5 bases and 0 bases respectively, with 14 bases between them. DNA for the CDR3: TGTGCCAGCAGCCCCCGGGGAAAGGCCTCCTACGAGCAGTACTTC. It specifies CASSPRGKASYEQYF.

This clonotype showed up just a few times. The gene calls are TRBV20-1 and TRBJ1-2; D perhaps matches TRBD1 (5 bases). Germline CDR1 and CDR2: DFQATT and SNEGSKA (reference sequence). V shed 4 bases and J shed 5 bases, with 26 bases lying between them. The CDR3 totals 17 residues. CDR3 protein: CSANSGDRGATYYGYTF. The CDR3, as DNA: TGCAGTGCTAACTCGGGGGACCGAGGGGCAACCTATTATGGCTACACCTTC.

V usage is TRBV5-1 and J usage is TRBJ2-7; tentatively, D is TRBD1 or TRBD2 (5 bases each). The CDR3 runs 13 residues. V lost 4 bases to trimming and J lost 6 bases, with 14 bases between them. Germline V CDR1 and CDR2: SGHRS, YFSETQ. The CDR3 nucleotides are TGCGCCAGCAGCCGGATCGCAGGGAGCGAGCAGTACGTC. It yields the protein CASSRIAGSEQYV.

This clonotype was seen more than once but under ten times. The chain recombines TRBV15 with TRBJ2-1; D is uncertain. V was shortened by 2 bases and J by 9 bases, with 11 bases between the two germline ends. The CDR3 sequence is 13 residues long. The germline V gene encodes CDR1 LNHNV and CDR2 YYDKDF (reference sequence). The CDR3 sequence: CATSRSFLPEQFF. The CDR3 DNA is TGTGCCACCAGCAGATCCTTCCTCCCTGAGCAGTTCTTC.

The V call is TRBV7-2, the J call TRBJ2-3, with 12 nucleotides matching TRBD2. Germline assignment: CDR1 SGHTA and CDR2 FQGNSA. CDR3 length equals 14 residues. Trimming took 10 bases from V and 5 from J; bases not matched to a gene: 7. CDR3 sequence: CATKTSGGRDTQYF. CDR3 DNA sequence: TGTGCCACCAAGACTAGCGGGGGTCGAGATACGCAGTATTTT.

The V and J genes are TRBV7-9 and TRBJ2-7; D not certain. Germline-derived CDR1 and CDR2 are SEHNR and FQNEAQ (reference sequence). The CDR3 spans 13 residues. V was trimmed by 4 bases and J by 4 bases, leaving 11 bases between them. The CDR3 nucleotides are TGTGCCAGCAGCTCGCCTCATTTATACGAGCAGTACTTC. It is translated as CASSSPHLYEQYF.

Many counts were recorded for this clonotype. The CDR3 bases are TGCAGTGCTAGTACCAGGAAGGTGTCTACCTACGAGCAGTACGTC. This sequence encodes CSASTRKVSTYEQYV. The chain joins TRBV20-1 to TRBJ2-7; D gene ambiguous. Trimming stripped 3 bases from V and 2 bases from J, with 17 bases between. The CDR3 has 15 amino acids. Germline-derived CDR1 and CDR2 are DFQATT and SNEGSKA (reference sequence).

The chain is built from TRBV6-2 or TRBV6-3 and TRBJ2-4, with 10 bases aligning to TRBD2. The CDR3 runs to 20 residues. In germline, CDR1 is MNHEY, CDR2 SVGEGT. Unmatched junction bases numbered 16, after V lost 2 bases and J lost 3 bases. CDR3 region: CASSYNNQESSGGNKNIQYF. The CDR3 coding sequence is TGTGCCAGCAGTTACAACAATCAAGAATCTAGCGGGGGAAACAAAAACATTCAGTACTTC.

The genes are TRBV18 and TRBJ2-7, with D possibly matching TRBD1 (5 bases). Trimming pared 3 bases from V and 0 bases from J, leaving 24 bases between. CDR3 length: 19 amino acids. Germline V gene sequence: CDR1 KGHSH, CDR2 LQKENI. The CDR3 region has the DNA TGTGCCAGCTCACCGTCTGGCCAGGGCCAAAGCTCTATCTCCTACGAGCAGTACGTC. It codes for CASSPSGQGQSSISYEQYV.

At least ten counts were recorded for this clonotype. CDR3 nucleotides: TGCAGTGCTAGAGGACTAGCGGGAGAGCAGTACTTC. It is translated as CSARGLAGEQYF. J is TRBJ2-7 and V is TRBV20-1, with 11 bases fitting TRBD2. The germline CDR1 and CDR2 sequences are DFQATT and SNEGSKA (reference sequence). V was pared by 1 base and J by 7 bases, with 0 bases of the junction left unmatched. This CDR3 has 12 residues.

This clonotype was recorded a few times. V gene TRBV5-6 combines with J gene TRBJ2-3; 14 nucleotides align to TRBD2. The CDR3 length is 16 residues. Germline loops: CDR1 SGHDT, CDR2 YYEEEE. V trimming: 4 bases; J trimming: 5 bases; junction bases outside the gene matches: 6. The chain's CDR3 is CASSSGLAGGGDTQYF. The DNA of the CDR3 is TGTGCCAGCAGCAGCGGACTAGCGGGGGGAGGAGATACGCAGTATTTT.

Many counts were recorded for this clonotype. This chain connects TRBV11-1 to TRBJ2-3; 8 positions match TRBD1. The V gene end was trimmed by 6 bases and the J gene end by 1 base; junction bases not matched to a gene: 18. The CDR3 extends over 19 amino acids. Germline-derived CDR1 and CDR2 are SGHAT and FQDESV (reference sequence). CDR3 in amino acids: CASRQPGTGKALGTDTQYF. The DNA of the CDR3 is TGTGCCAGCAGACAACCCGGGACAGGAAAAGCTCTCGGCACAGATACGCAGTATTTT.

The rearrangement links TRBV12-3 or TRBV12-4 to TRBJ1-5; D perhaps matches TRBD1 (5 bases). CDR3 length: 15 residues. V dropped 3 bases and J dropped 7 bases, with 16 bases sitting between them. CDR3 sequence reads: CASSLGDSAKQPQHF. In DNA form, the CDR3 reads TGTGCCAGCAGTTTGGGAGACAGCGCGAAGCAGCCCCAGCATTTT.